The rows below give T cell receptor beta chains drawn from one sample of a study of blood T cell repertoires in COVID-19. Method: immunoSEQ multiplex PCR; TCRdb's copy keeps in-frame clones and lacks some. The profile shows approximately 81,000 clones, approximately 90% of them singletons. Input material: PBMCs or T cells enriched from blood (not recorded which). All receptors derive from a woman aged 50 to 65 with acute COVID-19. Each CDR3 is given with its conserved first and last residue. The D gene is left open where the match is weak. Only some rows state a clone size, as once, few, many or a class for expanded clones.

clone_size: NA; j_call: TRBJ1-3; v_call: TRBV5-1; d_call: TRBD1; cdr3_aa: CASSDRDRGPSGNTIYF; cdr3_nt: TGCGCCAGCAGCGACCGGGACAGGGGGCCTTCTGGAAACACCATATATTTT
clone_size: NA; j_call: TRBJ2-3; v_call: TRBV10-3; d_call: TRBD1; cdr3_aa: CAISSGTGGTNTQYF; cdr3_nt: TGTGCCATCAGTTCAGGGACAGGGGGCACGAATACGCAGTATTTT
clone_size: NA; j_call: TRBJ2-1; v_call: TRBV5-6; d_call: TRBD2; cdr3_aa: CASSFGTSGRRENEQFF; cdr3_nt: TGTGCCAGCAGCTTCGGGACTAGCGGGAGGAGGGAGAATGAGCAGTTCTTC
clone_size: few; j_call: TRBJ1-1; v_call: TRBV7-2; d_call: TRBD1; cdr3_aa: CASSQGANTEAFF; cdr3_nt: TGTGCCAGCAGTCAGGGGGCGAACACTGAAGCTTTCTTT
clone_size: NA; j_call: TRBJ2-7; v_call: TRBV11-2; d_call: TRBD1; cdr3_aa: CASSLETGHREQYF; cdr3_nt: TGTGCCAGCAGCTTAGAGACAGGGCACCGCGAGCAGTACTTC
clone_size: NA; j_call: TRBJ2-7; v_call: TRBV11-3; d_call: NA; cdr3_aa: CASSSYRELYEQYF; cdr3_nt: TGTGCCAGCAGCTCCTACAGGGAGCTCTACGAGCAGTACTTC
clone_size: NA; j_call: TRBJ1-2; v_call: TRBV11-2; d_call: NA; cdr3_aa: CASSSTGTTVWGYTF; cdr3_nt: TGTGCCAGCAGCTCCACAGGGACCACCGTTTGGGGCTACACCTTC
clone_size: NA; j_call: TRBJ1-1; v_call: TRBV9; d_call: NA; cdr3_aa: CASREGSTMNTEAFF; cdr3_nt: TGTGCCAGCAGGGAGGGGTCTACTATGAACACTGAAGCTTTCTTT
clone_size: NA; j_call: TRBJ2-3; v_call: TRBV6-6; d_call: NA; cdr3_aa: CASSYSQGGTDTQYF; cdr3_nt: TGTGCCAGCAGTTACTCCCAAGGGGGCACAGATACGCAGTATTTT
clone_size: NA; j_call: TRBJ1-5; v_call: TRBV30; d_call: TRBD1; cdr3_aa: CAWRPGQNQPQHF; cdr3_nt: TGTGCCTGGAGGCCGGGACAGAATCAGCCCCAGCATTTT
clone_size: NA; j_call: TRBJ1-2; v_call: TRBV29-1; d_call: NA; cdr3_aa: CSVEGQLFNYGYTF; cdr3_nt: TGCAGCGTTGAAGGACAACTTTTTAACTATGGCTACACCTTC
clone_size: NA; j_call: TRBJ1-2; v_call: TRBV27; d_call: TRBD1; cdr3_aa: CASSTSGTGGYGYTF; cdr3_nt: TGTGCCAGCAGTACCTCCGGGACAGGGGGCTATGGCTACACCTTC
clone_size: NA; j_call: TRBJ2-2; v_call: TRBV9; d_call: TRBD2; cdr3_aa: CASSLSPVGGRRGTGELFF; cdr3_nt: TGTGCCAGCAGCTTATCCCCGGTGGGCGGGAGACGGGGGACCGGGGAGCTGTTTTTT
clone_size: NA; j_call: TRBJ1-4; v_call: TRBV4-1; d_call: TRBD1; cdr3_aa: CASSLSTGESEKLFF; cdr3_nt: TGCGCCAGCAGCCTCTCGACAGGGGAAAGTGAAAAACTGTTTTTT
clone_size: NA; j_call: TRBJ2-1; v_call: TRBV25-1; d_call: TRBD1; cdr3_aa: CASTRDRGDNEQFF; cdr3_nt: TGTGCCAGCACACGGGACAGGGGGGACAATGAGCAGTTCTTC
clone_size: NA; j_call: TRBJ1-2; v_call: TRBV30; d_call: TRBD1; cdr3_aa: CAWSSSGGGYTF; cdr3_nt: TGTGCCTGGAGTTCTTCAGGGGGAGGCTACACCTTC
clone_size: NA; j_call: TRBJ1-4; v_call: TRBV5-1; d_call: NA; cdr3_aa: CASSGRPVYDNEKLFF; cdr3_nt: TGCGCCAGCAGCGGCCGTCCCGTTTATGATAATGAAAAACTGTTTTTT
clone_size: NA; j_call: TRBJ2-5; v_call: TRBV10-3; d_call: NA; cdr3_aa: CAISQGGETQYF; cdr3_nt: TGTGCCATCAGTCAGGGTGGAGAGACCCAGTACTTC
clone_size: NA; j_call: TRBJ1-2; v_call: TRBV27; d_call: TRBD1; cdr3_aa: CASSPSRWQGVNYGYTF; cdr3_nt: TGTGCCAGCAGTCCGAGCCGTTGGCAGGGGGTTAACTATGGCTACACCTTC
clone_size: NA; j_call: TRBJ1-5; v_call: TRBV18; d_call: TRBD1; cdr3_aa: CASSPGQGDQPQHF; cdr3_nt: TGTGCCAGCTCACCCGGACAGGGGGATCAGCCCCAGCATTTT
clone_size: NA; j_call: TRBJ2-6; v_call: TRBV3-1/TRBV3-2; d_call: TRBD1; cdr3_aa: CASSQDRGKKLAGANVLTF; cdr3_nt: TGTGCCAGCAGCCAGGACAGGGGAAAAAAGTTGGCTGGGGCCAACGTCCTGACTTTC
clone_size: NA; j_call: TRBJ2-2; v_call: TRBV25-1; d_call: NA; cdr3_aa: CASSPADTNTGELFF; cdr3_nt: TGTGCCAGCAGCCCCGCGGACACGAACACCGGGGAGCTGTTTTTT
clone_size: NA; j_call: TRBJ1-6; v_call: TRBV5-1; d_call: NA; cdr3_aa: CASSLGREGSPLHF; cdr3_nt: TGCGCCAGCAGCTTGGGCAGGGAAGGTTCACCCCTCCACTTT
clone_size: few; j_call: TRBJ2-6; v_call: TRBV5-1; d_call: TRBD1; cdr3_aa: CASSLGDRGLGANVLTF; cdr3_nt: TGCGCCAGCAGCTTGGGAGACAGGGGGCTTGGGGCCAACGTCCTGACTTTC
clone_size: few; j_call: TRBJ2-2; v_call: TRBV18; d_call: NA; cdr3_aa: CASSPAAGITGELFF; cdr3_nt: TGTGCCAGCTCACCGGCGGCAGGGATCACCGGGGAGCTGTTTTTT
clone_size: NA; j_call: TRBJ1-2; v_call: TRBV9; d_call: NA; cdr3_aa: CASRTDGTGSGYTF; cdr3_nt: TGTGCCAGCAGAACGGACGGCACAGGGAGTGGCTACACCTTC
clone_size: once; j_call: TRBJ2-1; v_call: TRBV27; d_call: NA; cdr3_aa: CASSLMGGVAYNEQFF; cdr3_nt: TGTGCCAGCAGCTTAATGGGCGGGGTCGCCTACAATGAGCAGTTCTTC
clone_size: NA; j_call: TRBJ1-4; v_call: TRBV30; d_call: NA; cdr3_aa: CAWSPLISNEKLFF; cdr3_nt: TGTGCCTGGAGTCCCCTAATCTCTAATGAAAAACTGTTTTTT
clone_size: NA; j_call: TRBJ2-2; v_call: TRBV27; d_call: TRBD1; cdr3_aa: CASKRQGDTGELFF; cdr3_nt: TGTGCCAGCAAGAGACAGGGGGACACCGGGGAGCTGTTTTTT
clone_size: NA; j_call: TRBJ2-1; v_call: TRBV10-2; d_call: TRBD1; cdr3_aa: CASRGLAGGNDEQFF; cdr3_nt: TGCGCCAGCAGGGGGTTAGCAGGGGGTAACGATGAGCAGTTCTTC
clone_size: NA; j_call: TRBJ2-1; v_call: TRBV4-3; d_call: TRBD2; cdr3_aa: CASSQLAGGVSDNEQFF; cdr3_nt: TGCGCCAGCAGCCAATTAGCGGGAGGGGTTTCCGACAATGAGCAGTTCTTC
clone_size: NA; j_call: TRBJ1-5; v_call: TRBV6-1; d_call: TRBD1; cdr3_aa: CASSELSGQSQPQHF; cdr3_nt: TGTGCCAGCAGTGAACTATCGGGACAGAGCCAGCCCCAGCATTTT
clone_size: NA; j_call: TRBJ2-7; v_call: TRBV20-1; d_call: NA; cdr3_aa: CSVQGPYEQYF; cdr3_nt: TGCAGTGTTCAGGGGCCCTACGAGCAGTACTTC
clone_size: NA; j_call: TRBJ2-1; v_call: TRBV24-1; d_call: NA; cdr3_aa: CATSEPTGLNEQFF; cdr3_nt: TGTGCCACCAGTGAACCGACAGGCCTCAATGAGCAGTTCTTC
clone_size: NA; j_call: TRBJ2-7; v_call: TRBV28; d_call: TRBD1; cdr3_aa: CASTRTGPSYEQYF; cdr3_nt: TGTGCCAGCACCAGGACAGGGCCTTCCTACGAGCAGTACTTC
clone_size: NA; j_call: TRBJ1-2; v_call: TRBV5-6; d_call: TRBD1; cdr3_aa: CASSSGQLDGYTF; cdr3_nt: TGTGCCAGCAGCTCGGGACAGCTTGATGGCTACACCTTC
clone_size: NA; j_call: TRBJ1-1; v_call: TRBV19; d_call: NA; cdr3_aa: CASSPSKGGNTEAFF; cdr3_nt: TGTGCCAGTAGTCCCAGCAAGGGAGGGAACACTGAAGCTTTCTTT
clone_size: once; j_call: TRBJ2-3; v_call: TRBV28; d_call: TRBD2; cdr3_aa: CASSWSGGSTDTQYF; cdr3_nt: TGTGCCAGCAGTTGGAGCGGGGGGAGCACAGATACGCAGTATTTT
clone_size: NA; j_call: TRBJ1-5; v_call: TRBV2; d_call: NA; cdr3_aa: CASMNGGLQPQHF; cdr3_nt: TGTGCCAGCATGAACGGAGGGCTTCAGCCCCAGCATTTT
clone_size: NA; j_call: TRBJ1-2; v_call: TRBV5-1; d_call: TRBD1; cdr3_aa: CASSLDGLMGRGNGYTF; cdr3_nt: TGCGCCAGCAGCTTGGATGGCCTGATGGGCAGGGGGAATGGCTACACCTTC
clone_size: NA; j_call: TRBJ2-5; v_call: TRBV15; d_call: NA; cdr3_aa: CATSRDGGGLGETQYF; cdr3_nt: TGTGCCACCAGCAGAGATGGAGGGGGCCTCGGTGAGACCCAGTACTTC
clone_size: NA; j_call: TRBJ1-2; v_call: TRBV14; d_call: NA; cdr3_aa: CASSQGRVVGYTF; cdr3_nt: TGTGCCAGCAGCCAAGGTCGAGTGGTTGGCTACACCTTC
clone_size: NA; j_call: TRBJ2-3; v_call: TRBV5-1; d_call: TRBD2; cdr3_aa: CASSASGSPDTQYF; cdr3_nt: TGCGCCAGCAGCGCTAGCGGGAGCCCAGATACGCAGTATTTT
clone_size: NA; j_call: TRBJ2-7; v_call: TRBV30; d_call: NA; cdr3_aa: CASDAGGYEQYF; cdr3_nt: TGTGCCTCCGATGCCGGGGGCTACGAGCAGTACTTC
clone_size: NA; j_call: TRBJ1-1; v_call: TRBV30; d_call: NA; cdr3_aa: CAWSTSTGTTEAFF; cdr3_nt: TGTGCCTGGAGTACATCCACAGGGACCACTGAAGCTTTCTTT
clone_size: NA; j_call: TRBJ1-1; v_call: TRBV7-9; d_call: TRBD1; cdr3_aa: CASSPTGQAEGSWAFF; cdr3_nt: TGTGCCAGCAGCCCGACGGGACAGGCGGAAGGTAGCTGGGCTTTCTTT
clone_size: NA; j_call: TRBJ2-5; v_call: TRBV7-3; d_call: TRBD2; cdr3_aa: CASSLFPAGGLETQYF; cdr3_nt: TGTGCCAGCAGCTTATTCCCAGCGGGAGGATTGGAGACCCAGTACTTC
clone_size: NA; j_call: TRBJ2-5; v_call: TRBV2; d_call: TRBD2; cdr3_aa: CASSGETSGSETQYF; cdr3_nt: TGTGCCAGCAGTGGAGAGACTAGCGGGAGTGAGACCCAGTACTTC
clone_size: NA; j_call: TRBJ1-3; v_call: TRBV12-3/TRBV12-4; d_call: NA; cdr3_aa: CASSLVVPPIYF; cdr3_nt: TGTGCCAGCAGTTTAGTAGTCCCTCCCATATATTTT
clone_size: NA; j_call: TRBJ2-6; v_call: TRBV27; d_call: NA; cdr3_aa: CASSTGHRSSGANVLTF; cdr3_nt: TGTGCCAGCAGTACGGGACATCGAAGCTCTGGGGCCAACGTCCTGACTTTC